This TCR beta chain originates from a study of shared clonotypes between healthy human individuals. Germline V gene lookup returns CDR1 SGDLS and CDR2 YYNGEE. The germline V and J ends were trimmed by 2 bases and 2 bases, with 7 bases remaining between them. This CDR3 has 13 amino acids. Naive CD8 cells lacked CD45RO and underwent positive selection for CCR7, leaving out terminally differentiated effector memory CD45RA+ cells. Only in-frame clones appear in the TCRdb table, and some are missing; sequencing was by immunoSEQ multiplex PCR. The sample yields over 2 million clones, approximately 94% seen once.

V is TRBV9 and J is TRBJ1-2; no clear D. Sequencing was carried out using naive CD8+ T cells sorted from blood. This clonotype was obtained from a man aged 18 to 30 in good health. CDR3 DNA sequence: TGTGCCAGCAGCGTGCAGGCCAACTATGGCTACACCTTC. Protein product: CASSVQANYGYTF. Variable domain in full (rest from reference TRBV9 and TRBJ1-2): DSGVTQTPKHLITATGQRVTLRCSPRSGDLSVYWYQQSLDQGLQFLIQYYNGEERAKGNILERFSAQQFPDLHSELNLSSLELGDSALYFCASSVQANYGYTFGSGTRLTVV.